This TCR beta chain derives from a study of beta chain features in type 1 diabetes. Whole-study results and caveats: TCRB CDR3 length was moderately but significantly reduced in all four CD4+ subsets of Type 1 diabetes patients.

This CDR3 is built from 13 residues. With V trimmed by 7 bases and J by 6 bases, 4 bases remained unmatched. CDR1 is SNHLY and CDR2 is FYNNEI in the germline V gene. Expressed TCRB transcripts got sequenced, as all isolated RNA was reverse transcribed. Data came from immunoSEQ multiplex PCR; TCRdb stores just in-frame clones and leaves some out. Counted here are under 200,000 clones, 10% occurring once; the ten biggest clones make up more than 0.4%. Comment on this clone: Its antigen is not known.

The clonotype comes from a young man with type 1 diabetes. This chain connects TRBV2 to TRBJ1-4; 8 bases agree with TRBD1. Sequencing was done on a sample of central memory CD4+ T cells from blood. This CDR3 reads CASNDRGHEKLFF. In DNA form, the CDR3 reads TGTGCCAGCAACGACAGGGGACATGAAAAACTGTTTTTT.